The 16 T cell receptor beta chains in this list originate from one sample, sequenced in a study of response to subunit inactivated influenza vaccine. TCRdb independently ran MiXCR on the RT-PCR reads; one entry per CDR3 protein. The table records about 570,000 distinct CDR3 sequences, about 11% of them present only once. The same data also went into a second study, on T cells expressing NK-cell markers. From that paper: As the method of synthesis, 5'RACE template switching with UMIs yielded TCR beta cDNA.

Source: PBMCs from blood, taken on the day of vaccination. All receptors come from a man aged 50-59 years who received an inactivated influenza vaccine.

This clonotype turned up a few times. J is TRBJ2-1 and V is TRBV11-1, with D maybe TRBD2 (6 bases). The V end lost 5 bases, the J end lost 3 bases, and 26 bases lay between the germline ends. Germline V gene lookup returns CDR1 SGHAT and CDR2 FQDESV (reference sequence). The CDR3 loop spans 19 amino acids. CDR3 in amino acids: CASSPDRRFGGMNYNEQFF. The CDR3 coding sequence is TGTGCCAGCAGCCCCGACCGGAGGTTTGGCGGGATGAACTACAATGAGCAGTTCTTC.

This chain links TRBV4-1 with TRBJ1-1; no reliable D call. The germline gives CDR1 MGHRA, CDR2 YSYEKL. V was trimmed by 1 base and J by 0 bases, leaving 15 bases between them. The CDR3 is 17 amino acids. The CDR3 here is CASSQALFSRMNTEAFF. The CDR3 nucleotides are TGCGCCAGCAGCCAAGCGTTATTCAGCCGGATGAACACTGAAGCTTTCTTT.

This clonotype was picked up many times. The rearrangement joins TRBV5-1 to TRBJ1-2, with no clear D. Germline lookup yields CDR1 SGHRS and CDR2 YFSETQ. Trimming left V 0 bases short and J 8 bases short, with 5 bases between. This CDR3 spans 11 amino acids. The CDR3 DNA follows: TGCGCCAGCAGCTTGGACAGCGGCTACACCTTC. Translation: CASSLDSGYTF.

The rearrangement links TRBV10-1 to TRBJ2-4, with a tentative D call TRBD1 (6 bases). In germline, CDR1 is WNHNN, CDR2 SYGVQD (reference sequence). V was shortened by 3 bases and J by 8 bases, with 14 bases between the two germline ends. CDR3 length: 14 residues. As DNA, the CDR3 is TGCGCCAGCAGTGACTCAACAGGGTGGGACATTCAGTACTTC. Translating gives CASSDSTGWDIQYF.

This clonotype was counted a few times. The chain employs TRBV12-3 or TRBV12-4 and TRBJ1-1, with D unresolved. Trimming removed 5 bases at V and 1 base at J, with 11 bases between. The length of the CDR3 is 14 residues. CDR3 bases: TGTGCCAGCAGTCAGAGGACGGGGAACACTGAAGCTTTCTTT. Translated: CASSQRTGNTEAFF.

Only a few counts were recorded for this clonotype. This chain uses TRBV5-1 with TRBJ2-2, with TRBD2 identical over 7 bases. With V trimmed by 4 bases and J by 3 bases, 12 bases remained unmatched. Germline V gene data show CDR1 as SGHRS and CDR2 as YFSETQ. CDR3 length: 17 residues. CDR3 sequence reads: CASSHPLRGSHTGELFF. The DNA of the CDR3 is TGCGCCAGCAGCCACCCACTCCGCGGGAGTCACACCGGGGAGCTGTTTTTT. Together with reference TRBV5-1 and TRBJ2-2, the CDR3 gives the full variable domain: KAGVTQTPRYLIKTRGQQVTLSCSPISGHRSVSWYQQTPGQGLQFLFEYFSETQRNKGNFPGRFSGRQFSNSRSEMNVSTLELGDSALYLCASSHPLRGSHTGELFFGEGSRLTVL.

The chain employs TRBV20-1 and TRBJ2-5; TRBD2 agrees at 9 bases. Germline V CDR1 and CDR2: DFQATT, SNEGSKA (reference sequence). This CDR3 spans 12 amino acids. V shed 6 bases and J 4 bases; nucleotides not matched to a gene: 3. DNA for the CDR3: TGCAGTGCAAAACTAGCGGGAGAGACCCAGTACTTC. It specifies CSAKLAGETQYF.

The chain couples TRBV5-1 to TRBJ2-1; 7 positions match TRBD2. V shed 4 bases, J shed 5 bases, and the junction held 6 bases outside the gene matches. The germline V gene has CDR1 SGHRS and CDR2 YFSETQ. The CDR3 is 14 amino acids. For the CDR3, the DNA is TGCGCCAGCAGCGGCGGGACTAATAACAATGAGCAGTTCTTC. This encodes CASSGGTNNNEQFF.

This clonotype has a handful of counts. The junction shows a germline mismatch at one end, possibly a read error. This chain connects TRBV19 to TRBJ2-1; no reliable D call. Germline CDR1 is LNHDA and CDR2 is SQIVND (reference sequence). This CDR3 spans 13 amino acids. The CDR3 region is CASSFRSETPPVF. The CDR3 bases are TGTGCCAGTAGTTTCCGAAGCGAAACCCCCCCTGTCTTC. The whole variable domain, remainder taken from reference TRBV19 and TRBJ2-1, is DGGITQSPKYLFRKEGQNVTLSCEQNLNHDAMYWYRQDPGQGLRLIYYSQIVNDFQKGDIAEGYSVSREKKESFPLTVTSAQKNPTAFYLCASSFRSETPPVFGPGTRLTVL.

The count of this clonotype is one. The genes are TRBV5-1 and TRBJ2-7, with 8 bases identical to TRBD1. This CDR3 contains 15 residues. The germline V gene encodes CDR1 SGHRS and CDR2 YFSETQ. Germline trimming cut 4 bases from V and 0 bases from J; bases unmatched to any gene: 6. The CDR3 DNA is TGCGCCAGCAGCCTCCGGACAGGGCACTCCTACGAGCAGTACTTC. It specifies CASSLRTGHSYEQYF.

This clonotype turned up a few times. The genes are TRBV4-2 and TRBJ2-3; 9 nucleotides agree with TRBD2. The CDR3 has 17 amino acids. The germline gives CDR1 LGHNA, CDR2 YNFKEQ. With V trimmed by 5 bases and J by 0 bases, 9 bases remained unmatched. The CDR3 region has the DNA TGTGCCAGCAGCTTCATCCTGACTAGCGGTAGCACAGATACGCAGTATTTT. It is translated as CASSFILTSGSTDTQYF.

This clonotype was seen many times. This chain uses TRBV28 with TRBJ2-5; 15 bases agree with TRBD2. Trimming at V came to 4 bases and at J to 9 bases, leaving 6 bases not matched to a gene. The CDR3 has 15 amino acids. Germline CDR1 and CDR2: MDHEN and SYDVKM. The CDR3 coding sequence is TGTGCCAGCAGTTCCGGGACTAGCGGGAGGAAGCCCCAGTACTTC. It codes for CASSSGTSGRKPQYF. Based on the CDR3 plus reference TRBV28 and TRBJ2-5, the full variable domain is DVKVTQSSRYLVKRTGEKVFLECVQDMDHENMFWYRQDPGLGLRLIYFSYDVKMKEKGDIPEGYSVSREKKERFSLILESASTNQTSMYLCASSSGTSGRKPQYFGPGTRLLVL.

The V and J genes are TRBV5-6 and TRBJ1-6; 7 positions match TRBD1. V shed 4 bases, J shed 3 bases, and the junction held 10 bases outside the gene matches. CDR3 length: 17 amino acids. CDR1 is SGHDT, CDR2 YYEEEE, per germline. CDR3 protein: CASSATRQGVYNSPLHF. The CDR3 DNA reads as TGTGCCAGCAGCGCCACCCGGCAGGGGGTCTATAATTCACCCCTCCACTTT.

This clonotype was observed a handful of times. The chain combines TRBV30 with TRBJ1-2; D remains ambiguous. This CDR3 has 14 amino acids. Germline lookup yields CDR1 GTSNPN and CDR2 SVGIG (reference sequence). The V end lost 2 bases, the J end lost 4 bases, and 14 bases lay between the germline ends. CDR3: CAWSPGLAGYGYTF. CDR3 bases: TGTGCCTGGAGTCCGGGGTTGGCGGGCTATGGCTACACCTTC.

The V call is TRBV30, the J call TRBJ1-1; D call uncertain. V shed 0 bases and J shed 3 bases, with 14 bases lying between them. Germline values: CDR1 GTSNPN, CDR2 SVGIG (reference sequence). The CDR3 sequence is 15 residues long. The CDR3 here is CAWSVRKGWDTEAFF. CDR3 nucleotides: TGTGCCTGGAGTGTACGGAAGGGTTGGGACACTGAAGCTTTCTTT. Using reference TRBV30 and TRBJ1-1 for the parts outside the CDR3, the full variable domain is SQTIHQWPATLVQPVGSPLSLECTVEGTSNPNLYWYRQAAGRGLQLLFYSVGIGQISSEVPQNLSASRPQDRQFILSSKKLLLSDSGFYLCAWSVRKGWDTEAFFGQGTRLTVV.

On this clonotype itself: Mismatch with germline at one junction end may stem from a read error. V is TRBV7-2 and J is TRBJ2-2; D is perhaps TRBD1 (6 bases). Germline loops: CDR1 SGHTA, CDR2 FQGNSA. This CDR3 is 14 amino acids long. Written as DNA, the CDR3 is TGTGCCAGCAGCTTGGCATGGGACACCGGGGAGCTTTTTTTT. It specifies CASSLAWDTGELFF.